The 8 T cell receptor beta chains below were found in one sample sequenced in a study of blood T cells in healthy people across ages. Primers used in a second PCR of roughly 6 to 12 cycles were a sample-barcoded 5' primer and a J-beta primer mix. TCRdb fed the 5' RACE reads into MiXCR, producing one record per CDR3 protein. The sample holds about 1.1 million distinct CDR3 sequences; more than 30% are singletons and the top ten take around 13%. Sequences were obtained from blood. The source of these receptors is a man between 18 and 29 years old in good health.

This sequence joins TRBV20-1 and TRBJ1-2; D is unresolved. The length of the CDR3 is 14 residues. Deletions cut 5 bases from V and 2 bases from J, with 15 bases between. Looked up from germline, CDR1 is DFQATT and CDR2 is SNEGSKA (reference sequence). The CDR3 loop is CSAGPPGSNYGYTF. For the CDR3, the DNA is TGCAGTGCTGGACCTCCTGGATCCAACTATGGCTACACCTTC.

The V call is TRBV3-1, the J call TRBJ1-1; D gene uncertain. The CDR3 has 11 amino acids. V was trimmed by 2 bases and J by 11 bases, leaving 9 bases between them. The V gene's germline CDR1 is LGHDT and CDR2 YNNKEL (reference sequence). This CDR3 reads CASSQMGSAFF. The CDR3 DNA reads TGTGCCAGCAGCCAAATGGGGTCGGCTTTCTTT.

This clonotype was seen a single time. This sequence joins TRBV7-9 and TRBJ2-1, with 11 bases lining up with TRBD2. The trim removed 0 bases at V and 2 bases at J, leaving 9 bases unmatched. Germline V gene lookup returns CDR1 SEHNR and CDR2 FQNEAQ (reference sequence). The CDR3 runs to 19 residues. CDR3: CASSLAPGTSGLTYNEQFF. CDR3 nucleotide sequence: TGTGCCAGCAGCTTAGCCCCAGGGACTAGCGGATTAACCTACAATGAGCAGTTCTTC.

CDR3 sequence (DNA): TGCAGCGTTGGGGACCGCGCTGGGGCCAACGTCCTGACTTTC. This codes for CSVGDRAGANVLTF. The chain links TRBV29-1 to TRBJ2-6, with D possibly called TRBD1 or TRBD2 (5 bases each). The V and J ends lost 4 bases and 2 bases respectively, with 9 bases between them. Per germline, CDR1 SQVTM and CDR2 ANQGSEA. The CDR3 covers 14 residues.

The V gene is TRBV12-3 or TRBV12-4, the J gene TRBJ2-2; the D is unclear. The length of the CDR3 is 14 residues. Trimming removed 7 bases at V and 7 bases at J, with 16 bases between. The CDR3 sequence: CASTAVLSGGELFF. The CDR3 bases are TGTGCCAGCACCGCCGTGCTTTCTGGCGGGGAGCTGTTTTTT.

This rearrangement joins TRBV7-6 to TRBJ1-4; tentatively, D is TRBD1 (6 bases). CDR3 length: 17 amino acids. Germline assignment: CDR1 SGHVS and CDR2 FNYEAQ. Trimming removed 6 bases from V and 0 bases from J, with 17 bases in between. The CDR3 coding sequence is TGTGCCAGCAGTCCTGTGCCGGACAGATCAACTAATGAAAAACTGTTTTTT. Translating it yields CASSPVPDRSTNEKLFF.

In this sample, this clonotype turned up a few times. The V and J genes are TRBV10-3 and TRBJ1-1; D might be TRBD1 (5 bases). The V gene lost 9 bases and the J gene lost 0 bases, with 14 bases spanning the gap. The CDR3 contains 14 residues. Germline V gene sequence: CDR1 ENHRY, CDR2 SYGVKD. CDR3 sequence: CAISRDYMNTEAFF. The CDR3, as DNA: TGTGCCATATCCAGGGATTACATGAACACTGAAGCTTTCTTT.

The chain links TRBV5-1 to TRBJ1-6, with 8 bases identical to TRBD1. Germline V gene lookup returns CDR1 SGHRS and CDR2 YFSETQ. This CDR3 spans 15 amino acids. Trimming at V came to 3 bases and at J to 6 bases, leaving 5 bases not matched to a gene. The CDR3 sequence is CASSSLDRANSPLHF. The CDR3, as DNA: TGCGCCAGCAGCTCACTGGACAGGGCTAATTCACCCCTCCACTTT. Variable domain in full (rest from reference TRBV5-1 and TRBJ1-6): KAGVTQTPRYLIKTRGQQVTLSCSPISGHRSVSWYQQTPGQGLQFLFEYFSETQRNKGNFPGRFSGRQFSNSRSEMNVSTLELGDSALYLCASSSLDRANSPLHFGNGTRLTVT.